Sequencing of this T cell receptor (beta chain) was carried out in a study of shared clonotypes between healthy human individuals. V was pared by 5 bases and J by 3 bases, with 7 bases between. The CDR3 has 12 residues. CDR1 is SGHTA, CDR2 FQGNSA, per germline. Only in-frame clones appear in the TCRdb table, and some are missing; sequencing was by immunoSEQ multiplex PCR. The sample has under 1,900,000 clones, roughly 98.5% seen once; the top ten hold 0.36%. The TCR was taken from a man aged 25 to 40 in good health. The gene calls are TRBV7-2 and TRBJ1-2; no reliable D call. The sample comprised naive CD4+ T cells sorted from blood. Subset given: CD45RA+ positively selected. Written as DNA, the CDR3 is TGTGCCAGCAGCCTGAGTCACTATGGCTACACCTTC. Its translation: CASSLSHYGYTF.